Shown below are 26 T cell receptor beta chains from a single sample sequenced in a study of shared clonotypes between healthy human individuals. CD45RO-negative, CCR7-positively selected cells formed the naive CD8 fraction, excluding terminally differentiated effector memory CD45RA+ cells. Only in-frame clones appear in the TCRdb table, and some are missing; sequencing was by immunoSEQ multiplex PCR. The data contain about 2 million clones, just under 95% of them seen just once; the ten biggest clones take up 0.85% to 1.3%. Specimen: naive CD8+ T cells sorted from blood. The receptors stem from a man aged 18-30 years in good health.

Remarks on this clone: The same CDR3 also results from other DNA sequences found in this sample. This chain uses TRBV5-6 with TRBJ2-7; no reliable D call. The CDR3 has 11 amino acids. V was clipped by 0 bases and J by 7 bases, with 5 bases between them. Germline V gene data show CDR1 as SGHDT and CDR2 as YYEEEE. DNA for the CDR3: TGTGCCAGCAGCTTGGGCCAGGAGCAGTACTTC. Protein sequence: CASSLGQEQYF.

The chain couples TRBV4-3 to TRBJ2-3; the D is unclear. This CDR3 region has 15 residues. Trimming pared 6 bases from V and 3 bases from J, leaving 16 bases between. Germline V gives CDR1 LGHNA, CDR2 YSLEER. The CDR3 sequence is CASRSGVYTTDTQYF. CDR3 in DNA: TGCGCCAGCAGGTCTGGGGTCTACACAACAGATACGCAGTATTTT.

The chain employs TRBV6-4 and TRBJ2-2; D unclear. Germline-derived CDR1 and CDR2 are MRHNA and SNTAGT. The CDR3 has 14 residues. The V end lost 5 bases, the J end lost 1 base, and 8 bases lay between the germline ends. In DNA form, the CDR3 reads TGTGCCAGCAGTTGGGCTTGGAACACCGGGGAGCTGTTTTTT. It codes for CASSWAWNTGELFF.

This chain connects TRBV5-6 to TRBJ2-3; D may match TRBD1 or TRBD2 (5 bases each). Looked up from germline, CDR1 is SGHDT and CDR2 is YYEEEE. V lost 6 bases to trimming and J lost 2 bases, with 19 bases between them. The length of the CDR3 is 16 residues. CDR3 protein: CASTFSRDVFTDTQYF. The DNA of the CDR3 is TGTGCCAGCACCTTTAGCAGGGACGTATTCACAGATACGCAGTATTTT.

The chain uses TRBV9 and TRBJ2-5; 7 bases are a match to TRBD1. This CDR3 has 16 amino acids. V was pared by 4 bases and J by 1 base, with 10 bases of the junction left unmatched. Germline V CDR1 and CDR2: SGDLS, YYNGEE. Here the CDR3 reads CASSPPVGTAQETQYF. The CDR3 nucleotides are TGTGCCAGCAGCCCCCCGGTAGGGACAGCCCAAGAGACCCAGTACTTC.

This chain joins TRBV5-4 and TRBJ2-3; D is perhaps TRBD1 (6 bases). Germline CDR1 is SGHNT and CDR2 is YYREEE (reference sequence). The CDR3 is 15 amino acids. The V and J ends lost 3 bases and 0 bases respectively, with 11 bases between them. The CDR3 region is CASSYRTASTDTQYF. In DNA form, the CDR3 reads TGTGCCAGCAGCTACCGGACAGCAAGCACAGATACGCAGTATTTT.

The V gene is TRBV9, the J gene TRBJ1-5; maybe TRBD1 (6 bases). There are 10 residues in the CDR3. Trimming stripped 6 bases from V and 9 bases from J, with 7 bases between. From germline, CDR1 is SGDLS and CDR2 YYNGEE. For the CDR3, the DNA is TGTGCCAGCAAGGGGGGGCCCCAGCATTTT. It is translated as CASKGGPQHF.

This sequence joins TRBV4-2 and TRBJ2-2, with D uncertain. This CDR3 is built from 15 residues. Trimming stripped 0 bases from V and 4 bases from J, with 9 bases between. Germline V CDR1 and CDR2: LGHNA, YNFKEQ. This chain's CDR3 is CASSQDYGSTGELFF. The CDR3 bases are TGTGCCAGCAGCCAAGATTACGGCTCCACCGGGGAGCTGTTTTTT.

CDR3 sequence: CASCTYEQYF. CDR3 nucleotide sequence: TGTGCCAGCTGTACCTACGAGCAGTACTTC. This chain uses TRBV7-4 with TRBJ2-7; the D is unclear. This CDR3 contains 10 residues. With 8 bases removed from V and 2 bases from J, the gap between germline ends came to 4 bases. CDR1 and CDR2 (germline): SGHVT, SQSDAQ.

The chain joins TRBV20-1 to TRBJ2-7, with D uncertain. The germline V gene encodes CDR1 DFQATT and CDR2 SNEGSKA (reference sequence). The CDR3 spans 11 residues. The V end lost 0 bases, the J end lost 9 bases, and 9 bases lay between the germline ends. CDR3 protein: CSARDGGVQYF. The CDR3 DNA reads TGCAGTGCTAGAGATGGTGGGGTGCAGTACTTC.

V and J are TRBV15 and TRBJ1-5, with a possible D match to TRBD1 (5 bases). Per germline, CDR1 LNHNV and CDR2 YYDKDF (reference sequence). The CDR3 sequence is 16 residues long. Trimming took off 0 bases at V and 7 bases at J, with 16 bases between the two ends. CDR3 loop: CATSRDAFGGVQPQHF. The CDR3 nucleotides are TGTGCCACCAGCAGAGATGCGTTTGGAGGGGTGCAGCCCCAGCATTTT.

As to this clone: Other DNA sequences of this sample code for an identical CDR3. The J gene is TRBJ2-1, the V gene TRBV9; 10 nucleotides match TRBD2. This CDR3 is 16 amino acids long. Germline assignment: CDR1 SGDLS and CDR2 YYNGEE. The trim removed 0 bases at V and 6 bases at J, leaving 6 bases unmatched. The CDR3 spells CASSVDPSGGFNEQFF. CDR3 DNA: TGTGCCAGCAGCGTAGACCCTAGCGGGGGCTTCAATGAGCAGTTCTTC.

The chain carries TRBV9 and TRBJ2-3; 11 bases align to TRBD2. J was trimmed by 5 bases and V by 2 bases; bases with no gene match: 4. There are 15 residues in the CDR3. Germline loops: CDR1 SGDLS, CDR2 YYNGEE. In DNA, the CDR3 is TGTGCCAGCAGCGTTATAGCGGGAGGGCAAGATACGCAGTATTTT. Translated, it gives CASSVIAGGQDTQYF.

The chain uses TRBV4-3 and TRBJ1-2, with 7 bases fitting TRBD1. Germline V gene lookup returns CDR1 LGHNA and CDR2 YSLEER. V was clipped by 0 bases and J by 6 bases; unmatched bases: 4. The CDR3 spans 14 residues. This chain's CDR3 is CASSQDSTGDGYTF. In DNA form, the CDR3 reads TGCGCCAGCAGCCAAGATTCCACAGGGGATGGCTACACCTTC.

The gene calls are TRBV28 and TRBJ1-1, with no clear D. V dropped 6 bases and J dropped 0 bases, with 17 bases sitting between them. The CDR3 is 16 residues long. The V gene's germline CDR1 is MDHEN and CDR2 SYDVKM. The CDR3 bases are TGTGCCAGCAGCTTAGGACTTGGCCTGGTGAACACTGAAGCTTTCTTT. Translation gives CASSLGLGLVNTEAFF.

The chain links TRBV9 to TRBJ1-3; D might be TRBD1 (5 bases). Between the trimmed V and J ends, which lost 0 bases and 4 bases, there was a span of 17 bases. The germline CDR1 and CDR2 sequences are SGDLS and YYNGEE. CDR3 length: 17 residues. CDR3 residues: CASSVDEGVHSGNTIYF. CDR3 DNA: TGTGCCAGCAGCGTAGACGAAGGGGTGCATTCAGGAAACACCATATATTTT.

This clone was picked up one time. The chain is built from TRBV27 and TRBJ2-7; TRBD2 agrees at 7 bases. There are 14 residues in the CDR3. Germline loops: CDR1 MNHEY, CDR2 SMNVEV (reference sequence). V dropped 7 bases and J dropped 7; count of bases not matched to a gene: 13. CDR3 amino acids: CASTPLSGGGEQYF. The DNA for the CDR3 is TGTGCCAGCACCCCTCTTTCGGGAGGAGGTGAGCAGTACTTC.

The chain links TRBV27 to TRBJ2-3; TRBD2 is a possible D gene (5 bases). Trimming removed 0 bases at V and 7 bases at J, with 11 bases between. This CDR3 region has 14 residues. Per germline, CDR1 MNHEY and CDR2 SMNVEV (reference sequence). The CDR3 sequence is CASSLSPSRNTQYF. In nucleotides, the CDR3 is TGTGCCAGCAGTTTATCTCCTAGCAGAAATACGCAGTATTTT.

The genes are TRBV6-6 and TRBJ2-7, with D unclear. With 0 bases removed from V and 6 bases from J, the gap between germline ends came to 18 bases. Germline CDR1 MNHNY, CDR2 SVGAGI (reference sequence). CDR3 length equals 16 residues. CDR3 sequence reads: CASSYSNSLTIPEQYF. The CDR3 nucleotides are TGTGCCAGCAGTTACTCGAACTCCCTCACGATCCCCGAGCAGTACTTC.

The chain joins TRBV7-9 to TRBJ2-7; 9 nucleotides line up with TRBD2. Germline CDR1 is SEHNR and CDR2 is FQNEAQ (reference sequence). J was trimmed by 0 bases and V by 5 bases; bases with no gene match: 8. The CDR3 extends over 16 amino acids. Here the CDR3 reads CASSLRTSASSYEQYF. For the CDR3, the DNA is TGTGCCAGCAGCCTGAGGACTAGCGCAAGCTCCTACGAGCAGTACTTC.

The chain links TRBV13 to TRBJ1-4; D is uncertain. CDR1 is PRHDT, CDR2 FYEKMQ, per germline (reference sequence). The CDR3 length is 15 residues. V lost 5 bases and J 7 bases, leaving 17 bases between the germline ends. The CDR3 DNA reads TGTGCCAGCAGCCTATACAGTGGGCCGGGTGAAAAACTGTTTTTT. Translating it yields CASSLYSGPGEKLFF.

The V call is TRBV5-4, the J call TRBJ2-1, with TRBD2 matching 10 bases. The CDR3 totals 19 residues. The germline gives CDR1 SGHNT, CDR2 YYREEE (reference sequence). V gave up 3 bases and J gave up 0 bases; unmatched junction bases: 12. The chain's CDR3 is CASSSIPGLATSSYNEQFF. Here the CDR3 DNA reads TGTGCCAGCAGCTCGATCCCGGGACTAGCGACCAGCTCCTACAATGAGCAGTTCTTC.

The chain combines TRBV21-1 with TRBJ1-1; whether TRBD1, the table's D call, matches the DNA was not checked. TRBV21-1 is assigned pseudogene status. The CDR3 sequence is 14 residues long. For the CDR3, the DNA is TGTGCCCGGCCAGGGTCCACGAGGACAGATGAAGCTTTCTTT. This gives the protein CARPGSTRTDEAFF.

Comments on this clone: Other DNA variants within this sample encode the same CDR3. V gene TRBV27 combines with J gene TRBJ2-7; 7 nucleotides match TRBD1. J lost 2 bases, V lost 9 bases, and 10 bases had no gene match. Germline-derived CDR1 and CDR2 are MNHEY and SMNVEV (reference sequence). The CDR3 runs 14 residues. CDR3 nucleotides: TGTGCCAGTTCGCCCGGGACAGACCCCTACGAGCAGTACTTC. Amino acid sequence: CASSPGTDPYEQYF.

As DNA, the CDR3 is TGTGCCAGCAGTGATATGGGACAGGGGATGAAGGAGCAGTACTTC. This codes for CASSDMGQGMKEQYF. V is TRBV2 and J is TRBJ2-7; the match to TRBD1 covers 10 bases. CDR1 is SNHLY and CDR2 is FYNNEI in the germline V gene. After removal of 3 bases from V and 7 bases from J, the junction contained 9 bases not matched to a gene. The CDR3 consists of 15 residues.

V usage is TRBV27 and J usage is TRBJ2-1, with 7 bases that match TRBD1. Germline CDR1 reads MNHEY; CDR2 reads SMNVEV (reference sequence). Trimming at V came to 5 bases and at J to 0 bases, leaving 7 bases not matched to a gene. This CDR3 contains 16 residues. CDR3 bases: TGTGCCAGCAGTACCACGGACAGGAGCTCCTACAATGAGCAGTTCTTC. Translation gives CASSTTDRSSYNEQFF.